This T cell receptor (beta chain) was obtained from a study of T cells in Graves' hyperthyroidism and ophthalmopathy. The table lists this clonotype with a few counts. It was RNA transcripts that yielded the amplified TCR beta CDR3 regions. HTBI primers were employed in a first-round RT-PCR of the TCR CDR3. In TCRdb, the multiplex PCR reads were re-called with MiXCR into one record per CDR3 protein. The sample shows around 300,000 distinct CDR3 sequences, around 25% of them seen only once. The sample comprised blood. This TCR came from a middle-aged man with Graves' hyperthyroidism that later progressed to Graves' ophthalmopathy.

The CDR3 bases are TGCGCCAGCAGTAAGCGGGACATGGACACCGGGGAGCTGTTTTTT. Protein product: CASSKRDMDTGELFF. V is TRBV4-1 and J is TRBJ2-2; TRBD2 might be the D (7 bases). The CDR3 has 15 amino acids. Trimming cost V 6 bases and J 3 bases, with 14 bases left between them. Germline V gene data show CDR1 as MGHRA and CDR2 as YSYEKL.